This paragraph covers one TCR beta chain sequence. The data were taken from a study of blood T cell repertoires in COVID-19. V lost 0 bases and J lost 6; bases outside the gene matches: 5. Germline V gene data show CDR1 as SGDLS and CDR2 as YYNGEE. The CDR3 extends over 14 amino acids. Produced via immunoSEQ multiplex PCR; TCRdb's table is partial and in-frame only. Altogether 45,000 to 65,000 clones are present, roughly 90% being singletons, with the ten largest covering 4.5% to 6%. The receptor was derived from a man older than 75 in a cohort sampled during active COVID-19. Sequencing was performed on peripheral blood. V gene TRBV9 combines with J gene TRBJ2-5, with TRBD1 identical over 7 bases. The CDR3 protein is CASSVEPQGKTQYF. The CDR3, as DNA: TGTGCCAGCAGCGTAGAACCACAGGGGAAGACCCAGTACTTC.